This passage covers 10 T cell receptor beta chains from one sample sequenced in a study of blood T cell repertoires in COVID-19. Generated by immunoSEQ multiplex PCR, the TCRdb table keeps only in-frame clones and is missing some. In the table there are 130,000 to 150,000 clones, approximately 87% of which are singletons. Material for sequencing was PBMCs or T cells enriched from blood (not recorded which). These receptors were taken from a woman aged 25 to 45 with acute COVID-19.

The chain employs TRBV3-1 (or the pseudogene TRBV3-2) and TRBJ1-1; D is undetermined. Trimming stripped 2 bases from V and 4 bases from J, with 5 bases between. The CDR3 extends over 12 amino acids. CDR1 is LGHDT, CDR2 YNNKEL, per germline (reference sequence). CDR3 sequence (DNA): TGTGCCAGCAGCCAACTCTCCACTGAAGCTTTCTTT. Its protein product is CASSQLSTEAFF.

The chain has TRBV14 and TRBJ1-6; the match to TRBD1 covers 10 bases. V lost 0 bases to trimming and J lost 10 bases; unmatched junction nucleotides: 3. Per germline, CDR1 SGHDN and CDR2 FVKESK. The CDR3 has 15 amino acids. DNA for the CDR3: TGTGCCAGCAGCCAAGAGGGACAGGGGTACTCACCCCTCCACTTT. Its protein is CASSQEGQGYSPLHF.

The chain uses TRBV27 and TRBJ1-1; the D gene is possibly TRBD1 (6 bases). CDR3 length: 13 residues. Germline V gene lookup returns CDR1 MNHEY and CDR2 SMNVEV (reference sequence). The V gene lost 8 bases and the J gene lost 4 bases, with 14 bases spanning the gap. The CDR3 DNA reads as TGTGCCAGCGCGGCAGGGGTTACCACTGAAGCTTTCTTT. Translated: CASAAGVTTEAFF.

The chain recombines TRBV4-1 with TRBJ2-1, with D perhaps matching TRBD2 (5 bases). Germline V gene data show CDR1 as MGHRA and CDR2 as YSYEKL. V lost 0 bases, J lost 15 bases, and 18 bases lay in between. CDR3 length: 14 residues. Here the CDR3 DNA reads TGCGCCAGCAGCCAAGATACCGAGGACTTGCCTTGGTTCTTC. It is translated as CASSQDTEDLPWFF.

For the CDR3, the DNA is TGTGCCAGCAGCTTAAAAACCGGACAGGGGGGCTATGGCTACACCTTC. It specifies CASSLKTGQGGYGYTF. The V gene is TRBV7-2, the J gene TRBJ1-2, with 10 nucleotides matching TRBD1. The CDR3 covers 16 residues. CDR1 and CDR2 (germline): SGHTA, FQGNSA. The V gene end was trimmed by 2 bases and the J gene end by 4 bases; junction bases not matched to a gene: 7.

The rearrangement uses TRBV11-1 and TRBJ2-5; unclear D gene. V was cut by 3 bases and J by 1 base, with 9 bases left in between. Germline V gives CDR1 SGHAT, CDR2 FQDESV (reference sequence). The CDR3 spans 14 residues. DNA for the CDR3: TGTGCCAGCAGCTTTATACAGACCCAAGAGACCCAGTACTTC. Protein product: CASSFIQTQETQYF. Full variable domain (missing parts from reference TRBV11-1 and TRBJ2-5): EAEVAQSPRYKITEKSQAVAFWCDPISGHATLYWYRQILGQGPELLVQFQDESVVDDSQLPKDRFSAERLKGVDSTLKIQPAELGDSAMYLCASSFIQTQETQYFGPGTRLLVL.

This clone was seen a single time. The V gene is TRBV28, the J gene TRBJ2-7; 10 bases fit TRBD1. CDR1 and CDR2 (germline): MDHEN, SYDVKM. V lost 2 bases and J lost 3; bases outside the gene matches: 10. CDR3 length equals 17 residues. In DNA, the CDR3 is TGTGCCAGCAGTTTACCGACCAGGGACAGGGGAAACTACGAGCAGTACTTC. It yields the protein CASSLPTRDRGNYEQYF.

This rearrangement joins TRBV19 to TRBJ2-7, with 7 bases identical to TRBD1. This CDR3 contains 13 residues. The V segment lost 7 bases and the J segment 6 bases; nucleotides outside the gene matches: 9. Per germline, CDR1 LNHDA and CDR2 SQIVND (reference sequence). CDR3 in amino acids: CASKGTVDREQYF. CDR3 in DNA: TGTGCCAGTAAGGGGACAGTTGACCGCGAGCAGTACTTC.

The rearrangement joins TRBV10-3 to TRBJ1-2, with TRBD1 identical over 7 bases. With V trimmed by 7 bases and J by 4 bases, 6 bases remained unmatched. Per the germline V gene, CDR1 is ENHRY and CDR2 is SYGVKD. The CDR3 extends over 13 amino acids. CDR3 sequence (DNA): TGTGCCATCACTGTTGACAGGGTCTATGGCTACACCTTC. This gives the protein CAITVDRVYGYTF.

The V and J genes are TRBV11-3 and TRBJ2-1, with D maybe TRBD2 (5 bases). The CDR3 extends over 13 amino acids. V lost 2 bases and J lost 4, with 6 bases in between. The germline V gene encodes CDR1 SGHNT and CDR2 YENEEA. CDR3: CASSLLAYNEQFF. The CDR3 region has the DNA TGTGCCAGCAGCTTACTAGCATACAATGAGCAGTTCTTC. The full variable domain, its missing parts supplied by reference TRBV11-3 and TRBJ2-1, is EAGVVQSPRYKIIEKKQPVAFWCNPISGHNTLYWYLQNLGQGPELLIRYENEEAVDDSQLPKDRFSAERLKGVDSTLKIQPAELGDSAVYLCASSLLAYNEQFFGPGTRLTVL.